Described below is a single TCR beta chain sequence and its context. No antigen is known for it. Germline lookup yields CDR1 KGHSH and CDR2 LQKENI. This CDR3 comprises 14 residues. The junction had 8 bases not matched to a gene; V was cut back by 10 bases and J by 5 bases. PCR involved 60 Vbeta and 13 Jbeta primers. Method: immunoSEQ multiplex PCR; TCRdb's copy keeps in-frame clones and lacks some. This table holds about 150,000 clones, over 80% found once. The data were taken from a study of cytomegalovirus exposure and HLA in healthy donors. The study's findings and limits: Data from an earlier analysis indicated that most TCR beta V segments were productive either about 87% or about 30% of the time. TRBV6-2, TRBV6-3 and some other V segments were excluded as indistinguishable. It was reported in a later analysis that an Asian-associated ancestry cluster showed fewer N-insertions than the 666-donor mean. The study labeled more than 150 TCR beta chains cytomegalovirus-associated.

Material: PBMCs. This chain connects TRBV18 to TRBJ2-1; 10 bases fit TRBD1. This TCR was recovered from a boy between 2 and 15 years old in good health and CMV-seronegative. This CDR3 is CATLPGQGNNEQFF. The CDR3 bases are TGTGCCACCCTCCCGGGACAGGGGAACAATGAGCAGTTCTTC.